This TCR beta chain was observed in a study of identical twins. Looked up from germline, CDR1 is SGDLS and CDR2 is YYNGEE. V was trimmed by 0 bases and J by 5 bases, leaving 6 bases between them. This CDR3 contains 13 residues. All of the donors were Caucasians in good health. One entry per CDR3 protein results from TCRdb running MiXCR on the 5' RACE reads. The sample has roughly 690,000 distinct CDR3 sequences, 21% seen once. These data were also reused for a study on T cells expressing NK-cell markers. According to that study: Each of six donors carried dominant NKG2C+ clonotypes accounting for about 1.0-7.0% of CD8+ T cells.

The specimen was PBMCs. This chain connects TRBV9 to TRBJ1-5; D remains unclear. The clonotype was recovered from a woman aged 18-29 years in good health. CDR3 protein: CASSVGEYQPQHF. CDR3 sequence (DNA): TGTGCCAGCAGCGTAGGGGAGTATCAGCCCCAGCATTTT.